These 26 T cell receptor beta chains came from one sample sequenced in a study of tumor and adjacent non-tumor tissue in lung cancer. The template was RNA from unsorted bulk tissue. Distant lung tissue was collected more than 3 cm away from the tumor edge. A modified ARM-PCR protocol with three rounds of nested PCR amplified TCRbeta. TCRdb processed the multiplex PCR reads anew with MiXCR; each CDR3 protein has one entry. Of 85,000 to 130,000 distinct CDR3 sequences in the sample, 65% were seen once. Sequencing was carried out using distant non-tumor lung tissue. The source is a man in his thirties or forties with non-small cell lung cancer.

This clonotype was observed at least ten times. The rearrangement links TRBV6-5 to TRBJ2-7; D might be TRBD2 (6 bases). This CDR3 is 16 amino acids long. Germline CDR1 MNHEY, CDR2 SVGAGI. The V and J ends lost 5 bases and 2 bases respectively, with 19 bases between them. The CDR3 loop reads CASSASGRTLAYEQYF. The CDR3 DNA is TGTGCCAGCAGTGCCTCAGGGAGGACCCTAGCCTACGAGCAGTACTTC.

About this clonotype itself: A read error may produce the germline difference seen at one junction end. The chain has TRBV13 and TRBJ2-6; D remains ambiguous. The CDR3 has 13 residues. Germline lookup yields CDR1 PRHDT and CDR2 FYEKMQ (reference sequence). The CDR3 sequence: CTSSWSGANVLTF. CDR3 in DNA: TGTACCAGCAGTTGGTCCGGGGCCAACGTCCTGACTTTC.

Notes on this clonotype: Since the CDR3 does not end with the conserved phenylalanine or tryptophan, this likely comes from a read error. The chain employs TRBV20-1 and TRBJ2-3; 8 bases fit TRBD1. Germline V gene sequence: CDR1 DFQATT, CDR2 SNEGSKA (reference sequence). The CDR3 length is 14 residues. The CDR3 protein is CSVRHRTGTDTQYS. CDR3 bases: TGCAGTGTTAGACACCGGACAGGGACAGATACGCAGTATTCT.

Notes on this clonotype: One junction end does not reproduce the germline sequence, and a read error may be involved. The chain links TRBV28 to TRBJ2-7, with unresolved D. Germline CDR1 is MDHEN and CDR2 is SYDVKM. This CDR3 spans 14 amino acids. The CDR3 reads CVSSLAQPPGEQYF. CDR3 DNA: TGTGTCAGCAGTTTAGCACAGCCGCCTGGGGAGCAGTACTTC.

With regard to this clonotype: Since a much larger clone is just one base distant, this may be a read error. The chain joins TRBV7-9 to TRBJ2-7, with a possible D match to TRBD1 (6 bases). Germline-derived CDR1 and CDR2 are SEHNR and FQNEAQ (reference sequence). This CDR3 has 14 residues. DNA for the CDR3: TGTGCCGGCAGCTTATTCGGACAGAACTACGAGCAGTACTTC. Its translation: CAGSLFGQNYEQYF.

Concerning this clonotype: A much larger clone sits a single nucleotide away, making a read error possible. The rearrangement joins TRBV5-4 to TRBJ2-3, with 13 positions matching TRBD2. The germline CDR1 and CDR2 sequences are SGHNT and YYREEE (reference sequence). The CDR3 extends over 15 amino acids. CDR3 in DNA: TGTACCAGCAGCTTGTGGACTAGCGGGAGTGATACGCAGTATTTT. Protein product: CTSSLWTSGSDTQYF.

For this clonotype: One junction end disagrees with the germline gene, perhaps due to a read error. The J gene is TRBJ2-1, the V gene TRBV5-4; TRBD1 matches 9 bases. The CDR3 is made up of 15 amino acids. Germline V lookup: CDR1 SGHNT, CDR2 YYREEE (reference sequence). The CDR3 DNA is TGTGCCAGCAGCCATCCGGGACAGGGCGTATATGAGCAGTTATTC. Translated, it gives CASSHPGQGVYEQLF.

With respect to this clonotype: The junction differs from germline at one of its ends, possibly a read error. The chain combines TRBV29-1 with TRBJ2-7, with D perhaps matching TRBD1 (5 bases). The CDR3 is 15 residues long. Germline CDR1 is SQVTM and CDR2 is ANQGSEA. The CDR3 DNA reads TGCAACGTTGAAGCGCCCAGGGCCGGATTACGAGAGCAGTACTTC. This gives the protein CNVEAPRAGLREQYF.

As to this clonotype: One end of the junction does not line up with germline, which may come from a read error. The J gene is TRBJ2-1, the V gene TRBV24-1, with a possible D match to TRBD2 (6 bases). Germline CDR1 reads KGHDR; CDR2 reads SFDVKD. The CDR3 length is 12 residues. The CDR3 region has the DNA TGTGCCACCAGTGGTCACGGGACTCAGCAGATCTTC. The encoded protein is CATSGHGTQQIF.

The CDR3, as DNA: TGTGCCAGCAGCTTAGATTGGACGAGGGGGGTCAATGAGCAGTTCTTC. Protein: CASSLDWTRGVNEQFF. The V gene is TRBV11-2, the J gene TRBJ2-1; D may match TRBD1 or TRBD2 (6 bases each). Trimming pared 0 bases from V and 6 bases from J, leaving 15 bases between. CDR1 and CDR2 from the germline V gene are SGHAT and FQNNGV. CDR3 size: 16 residues.

Regarding this clonotype: Compared with germline, one end of the junction differs, possibly owing to a read error. V is TRBV5-1 and J is TRBJ2-7; no definite D call. Germline V gene data show CDR1 as SGHRS and CDR2 as YFSETQ. The CDR3 length is 15 residues. CDR3 region: CASNLGWGRAYDQYF. Here the CDR3 DNA reads TGCGCCAGCAACTTGGGCTGGGGTCGCGCCTATGACCAGTACTTC.

Notes on this clonotype: The limits of the CDR3 on the DNA are not certain, so only TCRdb's listed CDR3 is given. The rearrangement links TRBV6-1 to TRBJ1-2. The CDR3 is 12 amino acids long, termini counted. Germline V gene sequence: CDR1 MNHNS, CDR2 SASEGT. This CDR3 reads CACSNMDYGCTF.

Worth noting for this clonotype: A much larger clone differs from this one at a single base, so this may be a read error. The chain recombines TRBV6-6 with TRBJ2-3; D ambiguous. This CDR3 has 13 amino acids. V was trimmed by 11 bases and J by 1 base, leaving 13 bases between them. Germline V lookup: CDR1 MNHNY, CDR2 SVGAGI (reference sequence). The CDR3 DNA sequence: TGTGCCGGCTGGATAGAAGGCACAGATACGCAGTATTTT. Its translation: CAGWIEGTDTQYF.

Regarding this clonotype: An end of the junction differs from the germline gene, which may be a read error. This chain links TRBV4-3 with TRBJ2-3; perhaps TRBD2 as D (6 bases). The CDR3 consists of 17 residues. Germline V gene lookup returns CDR1 LGHNA and CDR2 YSLEER. DNA of the CDR3: TGCGCCAGCAACCAAGATGCCGGAGGGGTAAACACAGATACGCAGTATTTT. It codes for CASNQDAGGVNTDTQYF.

A remark on this clonotype: One base away lies a much larger clone, so this may be a sequencing read error. This chain links TRBV6-5 with TRBJ1-5; D is unclear. In germline, CDR1 is MNHEY, CDR2 SVGAGI. The CDR3 runs to 13 residues. V dropped 4 bases and J dropped 2 bases, with 6 bases sitting between them. The CDR3 DNA is TGTGCCAGCAGTTGGGGTGGCAATCAGCCCCAGCATTTT. Translated, it gives CASSWGGNQPQHF.

The chain couples TRBV6-4 to TRBJ2-2; TRBD2 matches 7 bases. With 5 bases clipped from V and 1 base from J, the junction kept 1 base outside the gene matches. CDR1 MRHNA and CDR2 SNTAGT come from the germline V gene. This CDR3 is 14 amino acids long. CDR3 residues: CASSLAENTGELFF. CDR3 DNA sequence: TGTGCCAGCAGTCTAGCGGAGAACACCGGGGAGCTGTTTTTT.

Concerning this clonotype: A read error may explain this, as a much larger clone is one base away. The rearrangement links TRBV6-2 or TRBV6-3 to TRBJ2-1, with D unclear. V gave up 7 bases and J gave up 6 bases, with 7 bases separating them. Germline lookup yields CDR1 MNHEY and CDR2 SVGEGT. The CDR3 runs 11 residues. CDR3 nucleotide sequence: TGTGCCAGCAAGGTTGGCAATGAGCAGTTCTTC. As protein: CASKVGNEQFF.

This clonotype was observed a few times. The germline gene is not matched at one end of the junction; a read error may be the cause. This chain links TRBV7-7 with TRBJ2-7; a possible D gene is TRBD1 (5 bases). Germline V gene data show CDR1 as SSHAT and CDR2 as FNYEAQ (reference sequence). The CDR3 has 13 residues. Here the CDR3 DNA reads TGTGCTAGCAGCTTTGGGGCTACCTACGAGCAGTACTTC. It encodes CASSFGATYEQYF.

This clonotype came up many times. The V gene is TRBV5-6, the J gene TRBJ2-1; D gene ambiguous. Trimming pared 0 bases from V and 6 bases from J, leaving 7 bases between. The CDR3 consists of 13 residues. From germline, CDR1 is SGHDT and CDR2 YYEEEE. The CDR3 DNA sequence: TGTGCCAGCAGCTTGGTATCAAGCAATGAGCAGTTCTTC. This sequence encodes CASSLVSSNEQFF. Based on the CDR3 plus reference TRBV5-6 and TRBJ2-1, the full variable domain is DAGVTQSPTHLIKTRGQQVTLRCSPKSGHDTVSWYQQALGQGPQFIFQYYEEEERQRGNFPDRFSGHQFPNYSSELNVNALLLGDSALYLCASSLVSSNEQFFGPGTRLTVL.

Notes on this clonotype: One end of the junction does not line up with germline, which may come from a read error. This chain connects TRBV29-1 to TRBJ2-3, with 7 bases fitting TRBD2. The CDR3 extends over 15 amino acids. Germline assignment: CDR1 SQVTM and CDR2 ANQGSEA. CDR3 nucleotide sequence: TGCAGCGTTGGCGGCGGGGGTTCACCCACAGATACGCAGTGTTTT. It codes for CSVGGGGSPTDTQCF.

This clonotype was seen ten or more times. The V call is TRBV4-3, the J call TRBJ2-7; D perhaps matches TRBD1 (5 bases). Germline values: CDR1 LGHNA, CDR2 YSLEER. The CDR3 consists of 13 residues. V was trimmed by 2 bases and J by 5 bases, leaving 10 bases between them. CDR3 amino acids: CASSQRPGHEQYF. The CDR3 nucleotides are TGCGCCAGCAGCCAAAGGCCAGGGCACGAGCAGTACTTC.

This clonotype was found a few times. The CDR3 loop reads CASSLYQGIIGSPLHF. Here the CDR3 DNA reads TGTGCCAGCAGTCTATACCAAGGGATAATCGGTTCACCCCTCCACTTT. The chain links TRBV11-2 to TRBJ1-6, with D unresolved. The CDR3 sequence is 16 residues long. The germline V gene encodes CDR1 SGHAT and CDR2 FQNNGV. Deletions cut 6 bases from V and 9 bases from J, with 21 bases between.

To note about this clonotype: The junction shows a germline mismatch at one end, possibly a read error. The chain joins TRBV11-3 to TRBJ1-1; D is uncertain. Germline CDR1 is SGHNT and CDR2 is YENEEA. CDR3 length: 14 residues. CDR3 residues: CASSSGRDTAEAFF. In nucleotides, the CDR3 is TGTGCTAGCAGCTCCGGTCGGGATACCGCTGAAGCTTTCTTT.

At least ten counts were recorded for this clonotype. The rearrangement uses TRBV12-3 or TRBV12-4 and TRBJ1-6; D not certain. The ends were cut back, 6 bases at V and 11 bases at J, with 14 bases in the middle. This CDR3 has 13 amino acids. The DNA for the CDR3 is TGTGCCAGCAGCGGACGGCTGGCGGCACCCCTCCACTTT. This sequence encodes CASSGRLAAPLHF.

This clonotype was seen only once. Since no conserved phenylalanine or tryptophan closes the CDR3, a read error is the likely cause. The J gene is TRBJ2-5, the V gene TRBV11-2, with 7 nucleotides matching TRBD2. The CDR3 is 14 residues long. Germline V CDR1 and CDR2: SGHAT, FQNNGV. The ends lost 5 bases at V and 2 bases at J; junction bases unmatched: 5. CDR3 amino acids: CASSPSGGQETQYS. The CDR3 DNA reads TGTGCCAGCAGCCCATCCGGGGGGCAAGAGACCCAGTACTCC.

Of note for this clonotype: A junction end diverges from the germline sequence, so it may reflect a read error. The V call is TRBV11-1, the J call TRBJ2-7, with 9 nucleotides matching TRBD1. Looked up from germline, CDR1 is SGHAT and CDR2 is FQDESV (reference sequence). This CDR3 is 15 amino acids long. In nucleotides, the CDR3 is TGTGCCAGCAGCCATGGGACAGGGAAAACCTACGAGCAATACTTC. It specifies CASSHGTGKTYEQYF.